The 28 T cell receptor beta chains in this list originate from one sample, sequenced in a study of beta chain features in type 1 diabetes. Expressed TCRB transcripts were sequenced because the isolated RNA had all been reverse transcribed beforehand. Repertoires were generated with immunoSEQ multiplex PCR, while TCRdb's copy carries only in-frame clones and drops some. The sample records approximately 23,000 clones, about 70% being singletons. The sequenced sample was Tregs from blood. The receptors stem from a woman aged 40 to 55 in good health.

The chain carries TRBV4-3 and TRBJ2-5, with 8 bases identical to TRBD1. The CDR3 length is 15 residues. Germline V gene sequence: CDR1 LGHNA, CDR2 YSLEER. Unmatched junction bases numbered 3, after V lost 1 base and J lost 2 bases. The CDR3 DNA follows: TGCGCCAGCAGCCAAGGACAGGGGACACAAGAGACCCAGTACTTC. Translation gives CASSQGQGTQETQYF.

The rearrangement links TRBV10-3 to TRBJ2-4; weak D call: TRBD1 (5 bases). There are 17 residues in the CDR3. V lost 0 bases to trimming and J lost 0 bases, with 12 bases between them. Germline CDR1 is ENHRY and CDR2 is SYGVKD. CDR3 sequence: CAISESARVGAKNIQYF. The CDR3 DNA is TGTGCCATCAGTGAGTCGGCCAGGGTAGGAGCCAAAAACATTCAGTACTTC.

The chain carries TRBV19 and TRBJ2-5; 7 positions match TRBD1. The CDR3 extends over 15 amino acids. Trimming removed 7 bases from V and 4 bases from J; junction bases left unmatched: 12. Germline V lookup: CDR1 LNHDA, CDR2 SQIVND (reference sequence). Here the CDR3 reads CASNRGQADGETQYF. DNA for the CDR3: TGTGCCAGTAATCGCGGACAGGCGGACGGAGAGACCCAGTACTTC.

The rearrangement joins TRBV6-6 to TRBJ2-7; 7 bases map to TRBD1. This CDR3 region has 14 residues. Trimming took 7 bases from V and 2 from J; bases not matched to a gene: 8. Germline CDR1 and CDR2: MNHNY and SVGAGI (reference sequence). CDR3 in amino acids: CASTDRATTYEQYF. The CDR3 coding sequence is TGTGCCAGCACCGACAGGGCGACCACCTACGAGCAGTACTTC.

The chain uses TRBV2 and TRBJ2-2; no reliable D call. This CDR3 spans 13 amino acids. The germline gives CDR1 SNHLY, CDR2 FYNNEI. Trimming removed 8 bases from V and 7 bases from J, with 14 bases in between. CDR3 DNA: TGTGCCAGCGCACAAGTCAGTCGCGGGGAGCTGTTTTTT. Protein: CASAQVSRGELFF. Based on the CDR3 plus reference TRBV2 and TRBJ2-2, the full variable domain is EPEVTQTPSHQVTQMGQEVILRCVPISNHLYFYWYRQILGQKVEFLVSFYNNEISEKSEIFDDQFSVERPDGSNFTLKIRSTKLEDSAMYFCASAQVSRGELFFGEGSRLTVL.

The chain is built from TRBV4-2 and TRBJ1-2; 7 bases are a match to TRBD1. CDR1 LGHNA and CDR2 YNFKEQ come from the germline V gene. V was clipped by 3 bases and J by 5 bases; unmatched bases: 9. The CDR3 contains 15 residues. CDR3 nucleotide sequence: TGTGCCAGCAGCCAGGCCGGACAGGCCGCTTATGGCTACACCTTC. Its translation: CASSQAGQAAYGYTF.

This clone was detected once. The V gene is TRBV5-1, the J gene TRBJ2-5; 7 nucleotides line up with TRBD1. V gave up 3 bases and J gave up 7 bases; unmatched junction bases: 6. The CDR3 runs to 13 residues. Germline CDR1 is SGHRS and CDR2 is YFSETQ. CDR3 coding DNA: TGCGCCAGCAGCTCACCCGGGACAGTGACCCAGTACTTC. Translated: CASSSPGTVTQYF.

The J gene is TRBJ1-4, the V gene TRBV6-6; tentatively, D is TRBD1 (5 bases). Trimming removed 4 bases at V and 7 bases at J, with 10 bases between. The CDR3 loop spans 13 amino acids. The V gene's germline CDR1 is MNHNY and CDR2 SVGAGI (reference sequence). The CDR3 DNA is TGTGCCAGCAGTTCAACAGGAATTGAAAAACTGTTTTTT. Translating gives CASSSTGIEKLFF.

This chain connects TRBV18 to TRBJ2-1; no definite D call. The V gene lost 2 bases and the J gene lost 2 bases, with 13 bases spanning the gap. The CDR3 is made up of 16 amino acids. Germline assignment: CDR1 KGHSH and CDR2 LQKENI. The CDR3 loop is CASSPSMTPTYNEQFF. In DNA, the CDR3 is TGTGCCAGCTCACCAAGTATGACACCCACCTACAATGAGCAGTTCTTC.

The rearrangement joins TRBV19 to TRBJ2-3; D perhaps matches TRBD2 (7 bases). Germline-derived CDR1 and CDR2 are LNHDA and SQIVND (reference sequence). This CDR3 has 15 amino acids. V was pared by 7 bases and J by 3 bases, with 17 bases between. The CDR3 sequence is CASTLGGVRTDTQYF. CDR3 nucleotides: TGTGCCAGTACCCTAGGGGGGGTTAGGACAGATACGCAGTATTTT.

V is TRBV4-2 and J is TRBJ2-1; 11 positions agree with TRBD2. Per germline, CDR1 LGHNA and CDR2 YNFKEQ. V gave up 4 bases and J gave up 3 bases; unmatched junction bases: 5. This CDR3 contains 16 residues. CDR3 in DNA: TGTGCCAGCAGCCCCCAAACTAGCGGGGGCTACAATGAGCAGTTCTTC. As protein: CASSPQTSGGYNEQFF.

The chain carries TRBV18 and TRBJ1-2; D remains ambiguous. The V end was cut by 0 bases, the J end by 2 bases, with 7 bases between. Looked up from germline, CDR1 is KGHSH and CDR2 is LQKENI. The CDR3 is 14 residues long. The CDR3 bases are TGTGCCAGCTCACCACCAGACGGGAACTATGGCTACACCTTC. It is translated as CASSPPDGNYGYTF.

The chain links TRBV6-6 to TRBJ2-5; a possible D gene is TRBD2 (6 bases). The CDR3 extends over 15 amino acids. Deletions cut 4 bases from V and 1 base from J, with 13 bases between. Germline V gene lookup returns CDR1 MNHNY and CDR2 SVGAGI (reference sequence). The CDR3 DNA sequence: TGTGCCAGCAGTTCCCAAATCGGGGGCCAAGAGACCCAGTACTTC. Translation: CASSSQIGGQETQYF.

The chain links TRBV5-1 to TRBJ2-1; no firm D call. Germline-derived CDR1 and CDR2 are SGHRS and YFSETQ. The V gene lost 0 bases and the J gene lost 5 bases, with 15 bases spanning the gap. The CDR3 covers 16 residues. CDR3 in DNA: TGCGCCAGCAGCTTGGATTACTTGGGCAACCACAATGAGCAGTTCTTC. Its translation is CASSLDYLGNHNEQFF. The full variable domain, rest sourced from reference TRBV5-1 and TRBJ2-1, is KAGVTQTPRYLIKTRGQQVTLSCSPISGHRSVSWYQQTPGQGLQFLFEYFSETQRNKGNFPGRFSGRQFSNSRSEMNVSTLELGDSALYLCASSLDYLGNHNEQFFGPGTRLTVL.

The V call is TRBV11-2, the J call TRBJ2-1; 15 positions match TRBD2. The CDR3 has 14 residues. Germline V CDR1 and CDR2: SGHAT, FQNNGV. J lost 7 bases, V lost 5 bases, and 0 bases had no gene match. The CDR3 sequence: CASSGLAGGNEQFF. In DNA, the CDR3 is TGTGCCAGCAGCGGACTAGCGGGGGGGAATGAGCAGTTCTTC.

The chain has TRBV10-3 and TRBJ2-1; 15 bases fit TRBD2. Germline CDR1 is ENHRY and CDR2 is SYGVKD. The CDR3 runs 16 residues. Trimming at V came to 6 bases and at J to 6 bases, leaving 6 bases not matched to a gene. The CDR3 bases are TGTGCCATCAGGGGGCCGGGACTAGCGGGGGGCAATGAGCAGTTCTTC. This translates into CAIRGPGLAGGNEQFF.

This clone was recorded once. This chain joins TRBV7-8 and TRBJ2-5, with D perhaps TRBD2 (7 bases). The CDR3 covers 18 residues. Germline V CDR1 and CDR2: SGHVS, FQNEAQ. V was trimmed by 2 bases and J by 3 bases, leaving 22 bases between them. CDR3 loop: CASSLNRRGGASKETQYF. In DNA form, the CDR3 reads TGTGCCAGCAGCTTAAATAGGAGGGGGGGGGCCTCCAAAGAGACCCAGTACTTC.

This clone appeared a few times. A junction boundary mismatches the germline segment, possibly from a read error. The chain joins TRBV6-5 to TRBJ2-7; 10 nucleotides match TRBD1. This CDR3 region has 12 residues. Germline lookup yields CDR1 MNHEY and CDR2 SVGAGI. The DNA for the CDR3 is TGTGCCAGCAGTTCCCGGGACAGGGGAATGGACTTC. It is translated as CASSSRDRGMDF.

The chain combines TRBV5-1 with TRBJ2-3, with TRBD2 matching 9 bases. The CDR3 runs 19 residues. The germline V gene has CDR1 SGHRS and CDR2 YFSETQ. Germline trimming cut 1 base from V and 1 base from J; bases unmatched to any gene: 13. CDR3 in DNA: TGCGCCAGCAGCTTGCGGGTCGGGGTAGCGGGGGTCGGCACAGATACGCAGTATTTT. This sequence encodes CASSLRVGVAGVGTDTQYF.

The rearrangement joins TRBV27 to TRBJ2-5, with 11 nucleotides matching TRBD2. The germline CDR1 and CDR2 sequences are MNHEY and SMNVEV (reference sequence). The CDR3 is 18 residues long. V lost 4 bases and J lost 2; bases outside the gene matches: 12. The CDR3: CASSSRRLASGGQETQYF. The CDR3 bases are TGTGCCAGCAGTTCCCGCCGTTTGGCTAGCGGGGGGCAAGAGACCCAGTACTTC.

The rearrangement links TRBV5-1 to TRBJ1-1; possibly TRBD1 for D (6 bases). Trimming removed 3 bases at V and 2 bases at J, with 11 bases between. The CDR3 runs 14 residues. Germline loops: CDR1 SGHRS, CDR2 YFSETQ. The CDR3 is CASSYPRGNTEAFF. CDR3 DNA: TGCGCCAGCAGCTACCCCAGGGGAAACACTGAAGCTTTCTTT.

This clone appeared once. The CDR3 DNA reads TGTGCCAGCGACCCGTCCCCTAGCGGGGGAGGGGAGACCCAGTACTTC. Residues: CASDPSPSGGGETQYF. The chain carries TRBV7-2 and TRBJ2-5; 10 nucleotides match TRBD2. With 8 bases clipped from V and 5 bases from J, the junction kept 14 bases outside the gene matches. CDR3 length: 16 residues. Germline assignment: CDR1 SGHTA and CDR2 FQGNSA.

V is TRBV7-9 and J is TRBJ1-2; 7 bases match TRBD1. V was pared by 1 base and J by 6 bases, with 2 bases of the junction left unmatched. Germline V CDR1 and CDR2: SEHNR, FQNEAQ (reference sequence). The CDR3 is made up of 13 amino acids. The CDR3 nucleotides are TGTGCCAGCAGCTTAGGACAGGGACATGGCTACACCTTC. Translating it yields CASSLGQGHGYTF.

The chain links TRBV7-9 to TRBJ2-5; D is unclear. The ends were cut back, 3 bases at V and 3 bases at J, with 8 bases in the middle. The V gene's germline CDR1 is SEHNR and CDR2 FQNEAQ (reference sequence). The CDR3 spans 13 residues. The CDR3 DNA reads TGTGCCAGCAGCTTTTTTCCGGAAGAGACCCAGTACTTC. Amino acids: CASSFFPEETQYF.

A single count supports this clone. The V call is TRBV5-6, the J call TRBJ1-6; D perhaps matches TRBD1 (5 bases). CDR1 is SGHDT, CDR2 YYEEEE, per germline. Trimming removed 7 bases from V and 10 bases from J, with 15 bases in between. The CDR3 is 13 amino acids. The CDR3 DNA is TGTGCCAGCGGGGAGGGCGGGGCCTCACCCCTCCACTTT. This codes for CASGEGGASPLHF.

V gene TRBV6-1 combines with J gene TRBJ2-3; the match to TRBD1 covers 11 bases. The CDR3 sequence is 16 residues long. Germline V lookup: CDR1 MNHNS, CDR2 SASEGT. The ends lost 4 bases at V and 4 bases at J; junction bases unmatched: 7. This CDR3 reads CASSVGTGGWADTQYF. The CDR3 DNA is TGTGCCAGCAGTGTGGGGACAGGGGGTTGGGCAGATACGCAGTATTTT.

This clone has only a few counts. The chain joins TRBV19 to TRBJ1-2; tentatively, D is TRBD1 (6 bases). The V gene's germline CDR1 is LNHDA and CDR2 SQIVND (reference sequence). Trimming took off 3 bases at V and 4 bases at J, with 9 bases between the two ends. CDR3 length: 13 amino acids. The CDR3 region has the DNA TGTGCCAGTAGTATCTCAGGGGCCTATGGCTACACCTTC. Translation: CASSISGAYGYTF.

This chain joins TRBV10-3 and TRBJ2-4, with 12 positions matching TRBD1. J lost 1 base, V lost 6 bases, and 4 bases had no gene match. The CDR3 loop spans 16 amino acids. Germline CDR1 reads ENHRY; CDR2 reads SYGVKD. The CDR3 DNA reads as TGTGCCATCAGGCCGGGACAGGGGGCGGCCAAAAACATTCAGTACTTC. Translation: CAIRPGQGAAKNIQYF.